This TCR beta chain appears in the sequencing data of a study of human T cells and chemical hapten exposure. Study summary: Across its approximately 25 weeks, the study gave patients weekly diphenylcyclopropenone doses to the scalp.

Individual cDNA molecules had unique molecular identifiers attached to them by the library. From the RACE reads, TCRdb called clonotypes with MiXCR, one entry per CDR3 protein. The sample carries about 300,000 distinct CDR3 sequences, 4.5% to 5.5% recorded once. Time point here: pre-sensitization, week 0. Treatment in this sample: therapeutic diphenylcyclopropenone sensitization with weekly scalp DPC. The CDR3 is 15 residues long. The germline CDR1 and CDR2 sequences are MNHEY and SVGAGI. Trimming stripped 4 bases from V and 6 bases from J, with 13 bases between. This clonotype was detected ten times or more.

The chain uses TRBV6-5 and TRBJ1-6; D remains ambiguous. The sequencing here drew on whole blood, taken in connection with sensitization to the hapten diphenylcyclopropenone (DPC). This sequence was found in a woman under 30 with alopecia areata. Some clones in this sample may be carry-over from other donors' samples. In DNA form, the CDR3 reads TGTGCCAGCAGTTTGGAAGGCAGCATTAATTCACCCCTCCACTTT. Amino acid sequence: CASSLEGSINSPLHF.